These 14 T cell receptor beta chains originate from one sample sequenced in a study of blood T cell repertoires in COVID-19. Sequencing used immunoSEQ multiplex PCR; TCRdb keeps in-frame clones, though not all of them. This sample has about 84,000 clones; about 82% occur once, and the top ten carry roughly a sixth. What was sequenced was peripheral blood. These receptors were collected from a woman aged 80 or older with acute or convalescent COVID-19.

This clone appeared once. The chain has TRBV6-1 and TRBJ2-1; 15 nucleotides match TRBD2. The CDR3 covers 14 residues. Germline loops: CDR1 MNHNS, CDR2 SASEGT. The J segment lost 13 bases and the V segment lost 3 bases, leaving 4 bases of the junction unmatched. CDR3 protein: CASSDGLAGGQQFF. The CDR3 region has the DNA TGTGCCAGCAGTGACGGACTAGCGGGGGGGCAACAGTTCTTC.

V usage is TRBV2 and J usage is TRBJ1-4; D might be TRBD1 (6 bases). Trimming left V 1 base short and J 7 bases short, with 13 bases between. The CDR3 loop spans 15 amino acids. Germline CDR1 reads SNHLY; CDR2 reads FYNNEI. The CDR3 nucleotides read TGTGCCAGCAGTGAAGAGCAGGGGAAAGGTGAAAAACTGTTTTTT. Translating it yields CASSEEQGKGEKLFF.

The V gene is TRBV19, the J gene TRBJ1-5, with 7 bases aligning to TRBD1. The CDR3 runs 14 residues. The germline V gene encodes CDR1 LNHDA and CDR2 SQIVND (reference sequence). J was trimmed by 3 bases and V by 3 bases; bases with no gene match: 2. DNA for the CDR3: TGTGCCAGTAGTATCCAGGGGGTCAATCAGCCCCAGCATTTT. Amino acid sequence: CASSIQGVNQPQHF.

V is TRBV20-1 and J is TRBJ2-3; D is possibly TRBD1 (5 bases). Germline CDR1 reads DFQATT; CDR2 reads SNEGSKA (reference sequence). The CDR3 sequence is 11 residues long. The ends were cut back, 2 bases at V and 7 bases at J, with 7 bases in the middle. CDR3 nucleotide sequence: TGCAGTGCTAGACAGGGATATACGCAGTATTTT. Translating it yields CSARQGYTQYF.

The CDR3 loop is CASIQPGTVSGQPQHF. The CDR3 DNA is TGTGCCAGTATCCAGCCCGGGACAGTTTCAGGTCAGCCCCAGCATTTT. V usage is TRBV19 and J usage is TRBJ1-5, with 7 bases identical to TRBD1. Germline CDR1 reads LNHDA; CDR2 reads SQIVND (reference sequence). The CDR3 is 16 amino acids. The V segment lost 7 bases and the J segment 6 bases; nucleotides outside the gene matches: 15.

The chain links TRBV5-1 to TRBJ1-2; TRBD1 is a possible D gene (5 bases). V dropped 0 bases and J dropped 6 bases, with 9 bases sitting between them. There are 13 residues in the CDR3. Germline lookup yields CDR1 SGHRS and CDR2 YFSETQ. The CDR3 sequence is CASSLEGRNGYTF. In DNA, the CDR3 is TGCGCCAGCAGCTTGGAGGGGCGGAATGGCTACACCTTC.

The rearrangement links TRBV18 to TRBJ1-3, with D maybe TRBD1 (6 bases). This CDR3 region has 16 residues. Trimming stripped 0 bases from V and 7 bases from J, with 16 bases between. Germline CDR1 is KGHSH and CDR2 is LQKENI. The CDR3 sequence is CASSPPWGLHVNTIYF. The CDR3, as DNA: TGTGCCAGCTCACCACCCTGGGGGCTCCACGTTAACACCATATATTTT.

The chain employs TRBV7-8 and TRBJ1-2; possible D gene TRBD1, 5 bases. Trimming pared 0 bases from V and 7 bases from J, leaving 27 bases between. Per the germline V gene, CDR1 is SGHVS and CDR2 is FQNEAQ. The CDR3 has 19 amino acids. As DNA, the CDR3 is TGTGCCAGCAGCTTAGCGAGCTCTCCGGCCAGGGTAATGAACGGTGGCTACACCTTC. It codes for CASSLASSPARVMNGGYTF.

This clone was seen a few times. This sequence joins TRBV12-3 or TRBV12-4 and TRBJ2-5; tentative D call: TRBD2 (5 bases). Trimming shortened V by 4 bases and J by 6 bases, and 12 bases separated the two germline ends. The CDR3 extends over 13 amino acids. The DNA of the CDR3 is TGTGCCAGCAGTTCGGGAAGTGGAAAGACCCAGTACTTC. Amino acid sequence: CASSSGSGKTQYF.

This chain connects TRBV15 to TRBJ2-1, with TRBD2 as a possible D gene (7 bases). The CDR3 has 16 residues. CDR1 and CDR2 (germline): LNHNV, YYDKDF (reference sequence). V was cut by 0 bases and J by 6 bases, with 15 bases left in between. CDR3 amino acids: CATSRESGGAINEQFF. The CDR3 DNA is TGTGCCACCAGCAGAGAGAGTGGGGGGGCTATCAATGAGCAGTTCTTC.

This clone has only one observation. The gene calls are TRBV24-1 and TRBJ2-1, with TRBD2 as a possible D gene (6 bases). Trimming stripped 0 bases from V and 3 bases from J, with 11 bases between. The CDR3 length is 16 residues. Looked up from germline, CDR1 is KGHDR and CDR2 is SFDVKD. The CDR3 DNA reads TGTGCCACCAGTGATTTGCAGGGAGGTGGCTACAATGAGCAGTTCTTC. This translates into CATSDLQGGGYNEQFF.

The chain carries TRBV14 and TRBJ1-6, with a tentative D call TRBD1 (5 bases). Trimming pared 6 bases from V and 5 bases from J, leaving 11 bases between. Germline V gene lookup returns CDR1 SGHDN and CDR2 FVKESK. CDR3 length: 14 residues. CDR3 DNA: TGTGCCAGCAGTCCAGGGTACGATAATTCACCCCTCCACTTT. This codes for CASSPGYDNSPLHF.

The chain recombines TRBV6-1 with TRBJ2-5, with a weak D call TRBD1 (5 bases). This CDR3 is built from 16 residues. Germline CDR1 MNHNS, CDR2 SASEGT. The V end lost 2 bases, the J end lost 3 bases, and 16 bases lay between the germline ends. The CDR3 spells CASSENPGRREETQYF. Written as DNA, the CDR3 is TGTGCCAGCAGTGAAAATCCAGGCCGCAGGGAAGAGACCCAGTACTTC.

The chain has TRBV9 and TRBJ1-2, with 7 bases matching TRBD1. Germline V lookup: CDR1 SGDLS, CDR2 YYNGEE. The CDR3 has 15 residues. Trimming cost V 4 bases and J 5 bases; bases outside gene matches: 11. CDR3 residues: CASSPEEGQIYGYTF. CDR3 coding DNA: TGTGCCAGCAGCCCAGAGGAGGGACAGATATATGGCTACACCTTC.